The T cell receptor beta chain under discussion was sequenced for a study of T-cell memory formation after mild COVID-19. Across the whole study: TCR clusters mostly belonged to single donors.

TCRdb used MiXCR to reprocess the 5' RACE reads, holding one entry per CDR3 protein. The table includes hundreds of thousands of distinct CDR3 sequences, 20% detected once. This clonotype has more than one count but fewer than ten. CDR3 length equals 16 residues. Per germline, CDR1 DFQATT and CDR2 SNEGSKA (reference sequence). The J segment lost 0 bases and the V segment lost 0 bases, leaving 3 bases of the junction unmatched. The sequenced material came from PBMCs or a T cell subset sorted from them (not recorded which). The clonotype was recovered from an adult woman who had mild COVID-19 (a few samples of this study predate the infection). Cell type and time point are not known. The J gene is TRBJ2-4, the V gene TRBV20-1; 9 bases are shared with TRBD2. CDR3 bases: TGCAGTGCTAGAGATCTAGCGGGGCTAGCCAAAAACATTCAGTACTTC. Translating it yields CSARDLAGLAKNIQYF.